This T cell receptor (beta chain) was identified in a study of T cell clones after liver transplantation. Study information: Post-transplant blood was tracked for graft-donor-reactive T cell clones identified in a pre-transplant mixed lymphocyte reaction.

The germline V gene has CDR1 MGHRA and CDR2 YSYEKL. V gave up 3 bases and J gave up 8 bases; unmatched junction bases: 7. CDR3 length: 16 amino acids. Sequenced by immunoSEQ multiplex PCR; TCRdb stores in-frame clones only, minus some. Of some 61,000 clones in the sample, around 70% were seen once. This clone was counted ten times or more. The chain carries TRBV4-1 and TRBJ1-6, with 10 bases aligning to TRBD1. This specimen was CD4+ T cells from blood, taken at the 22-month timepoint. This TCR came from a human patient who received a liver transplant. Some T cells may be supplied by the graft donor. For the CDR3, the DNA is TGCGCCAGCAGCCACCACCGGGACAGGGGATATTCACCCCTCCACTTT. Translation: CASSHHRDRGYSPLHF.